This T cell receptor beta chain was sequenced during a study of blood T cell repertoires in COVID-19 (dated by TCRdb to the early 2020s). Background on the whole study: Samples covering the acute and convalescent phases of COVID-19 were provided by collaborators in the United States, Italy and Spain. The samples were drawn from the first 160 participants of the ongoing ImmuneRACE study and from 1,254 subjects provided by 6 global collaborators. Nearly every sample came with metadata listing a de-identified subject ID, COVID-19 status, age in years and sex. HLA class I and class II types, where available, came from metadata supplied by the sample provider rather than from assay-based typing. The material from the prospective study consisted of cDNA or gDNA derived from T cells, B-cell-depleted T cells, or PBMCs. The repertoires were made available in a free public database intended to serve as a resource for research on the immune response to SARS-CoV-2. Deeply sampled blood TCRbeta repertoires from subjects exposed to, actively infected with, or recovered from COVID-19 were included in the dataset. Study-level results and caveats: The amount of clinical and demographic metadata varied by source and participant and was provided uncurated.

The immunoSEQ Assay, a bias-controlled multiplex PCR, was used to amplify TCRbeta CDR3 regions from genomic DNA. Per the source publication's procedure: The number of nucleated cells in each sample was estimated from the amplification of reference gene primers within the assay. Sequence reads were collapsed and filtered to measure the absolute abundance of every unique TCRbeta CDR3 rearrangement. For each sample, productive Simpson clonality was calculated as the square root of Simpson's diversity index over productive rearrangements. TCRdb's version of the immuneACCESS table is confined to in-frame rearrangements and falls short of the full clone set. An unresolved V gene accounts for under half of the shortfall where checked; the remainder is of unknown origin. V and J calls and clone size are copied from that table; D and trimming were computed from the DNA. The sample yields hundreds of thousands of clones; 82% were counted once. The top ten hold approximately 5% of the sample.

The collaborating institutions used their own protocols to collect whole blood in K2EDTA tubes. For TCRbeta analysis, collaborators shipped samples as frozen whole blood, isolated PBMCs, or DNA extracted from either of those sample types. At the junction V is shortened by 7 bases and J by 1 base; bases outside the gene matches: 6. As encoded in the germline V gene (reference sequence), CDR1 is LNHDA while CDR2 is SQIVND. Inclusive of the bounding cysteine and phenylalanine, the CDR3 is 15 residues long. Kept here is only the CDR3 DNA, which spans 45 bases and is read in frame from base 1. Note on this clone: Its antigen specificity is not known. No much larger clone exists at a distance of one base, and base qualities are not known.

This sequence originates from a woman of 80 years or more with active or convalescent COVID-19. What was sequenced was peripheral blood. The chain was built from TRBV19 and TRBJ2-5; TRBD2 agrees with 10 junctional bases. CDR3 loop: CASNPGLAFQETQYF. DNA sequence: TGTGCCAGTAATCCGGGACTAGCGTTCCAAGAGACCCAGTACTTC.